A single sample is the source of the 32 T cell receptor beta chains below, sequenced in a study of blood T cell repertoires in COVID-19. Produced via immunoSEQ multiplex PCR; TCRdb's table is partial and in-frame only. The profile shows 250,000 to 350,000 clones, around 86% of them singletons. Source material: peripheral blood. The receptors come from a woman between 25 and 40 years old who had recovered from COVID-19.

V is TRBV11-2 and J is TRBJ1-6; D gene ambiguous. V was cut by 5 bases and J by 9 bases, with 17 bases left in between. The CDR3 covers 15 residues. Germline V CDR1 and CDR2: SGHAT, FQNNGV. CDR3 bases: TGTGCCAGCAGCGGACTAGCAGGACGGCGTTCACCCCTCCACTTT. As protein: CASSGLAGRRSPLHF.

V is TRBV19 and J is TRBJ2-1, with D possibly TRBD2 on 5 matching bases. The V end lost 6 bases, the J end lost 3 bases, and 18 bases lay between the germline ends. Germline V CDR1 and CDR2: LNHDA, SQIVND (reference sequence). The CDR3 is 16 residues long. CDR3 loop: CASRPPQAEIYNEQFF. The CDR3, as DNA: TGTGCCAGTAGGCCGCCCCAAGCGGAGATCTACAATGAGCAGTTCTTC. The variable domain in full, completed from reference TRBV19 and TRBJ2-1, reads DGGITQSPKYLFRKEGQNVTLSCEQNLNHDAMYWYRQDPGQGLRLIYYSQIVNDFQKGDIAEGYSVSREKKESFPLTVTSAQKNPTAFYLCASRPPQAEIYNEQFFGPGTRLTVL.

The rearrangement links TRBV5-1 to TRBJ2-3, with a weak D call TRBD2 (5 bases). V lost 0 bases and J 4 bases, leaving 9 bases between the germline ends. The CDR3 is 14 residues long. The germline gives CDR1 SGHRS, CDR2 YFSETQ. The CDR3 sequence is CASSLEPRADTQYF. DNA for the CDR3: TGCGCCAGCAGCTTGGAGCCGAGGGCAGATACGCAGTATTTT.

The chain has TRBV7-2 and TRBJ2-1; weak D call: TRBD2 (5 bases). V shed 3 bases and J shed 8 bases, with 11 bases lying between them. Germline-derived CDR1 and CDR2 are SGHTA and FQGNSA. The CDR3 sequence is 13 residues long. CDR3 amino acids: CASSFYLAYEQFF. Written as DNA, the CDR3 is TGTGCCAGCAGCTTTTATCTAGCCTATGAGCAGTTCTTC.

This chain links TRBV6-2 or TRBV6-3 with TRBJ2-1; tentatively, D is TRBD2 (5 bases). Germline V gives CDR1 MNHEY, CDR2 SVGEGT. This CDR3 region has 13 residues. The V gene lost 6 bases and the J gene lost 3 bases, with 9 bases spanning the gap. The CDR3: CASSPGDYNEQFF. CDR3 sequence (DNA): TGTGCCAGCAGCCCCGGGGACTACAATGAGCAGTTCTTC.

J is TRBJ1-1 and V is TRBV6-2 or TRBV6-3; TRBD1 aligns across 8 bases. This CDR3 region has 17 residues. Unmatched junction bases numbered 13, after V lost 4 bases and J lost 3 bases. From germline, CDR1 is MNHEY and CDR2 SVGEGT. This chain's CDR3 is CASSSPGQESWDTEAFF. CDR3 DNA: TGTGCCAGCAGTTCGCCGGGACAGGAGAGCTGGGACACTGAAGCTTTCTTT.

The chain employs TRBV19 and TRBJ1-2; no firm D call. Germline CDR1 reads LNHDA; CDR2 reads SQIVND (reference sequence). Trimming cost V 3 bases and J 2 bases, with 22 bases left between them. The CDR3 extends over 18 amino acids. This CDR3 is CASSMKPAVLRWNYGYTF. The CDR3 region has the DNA TGTGCCAGTAGTATGAAGCCGGCAGTATTGAGGTGGAACTATGGCTACACCTTC.

The V and J genes are TRBV19 and TRBJ1-1, with D tentatively TRBD1 (5 bases). Germline assignment: CDR1 LNHDA and CDR2 SQIVND (reference sequence). This CDR3 is built from 17 residues. Trimming removed 3 bases at V and 0 bases at J, with 17 bases between. The chain's CDR3 is CASSIPGLQTMNTEAFF. For the CDR3, the DNA is TGTGCCAGTAGTATTCCGGGACTGCAAACCATGAACACTGAAGCTTTCTTT.

The chain carries TRBV27 and TRBJ2-5; maybe TRBD2 (7 bases). V dropped 3 bases and J dropped 4 bases, with 15 bases sitting between them. The CDR3 length is 15 residues. CDR1 is MNHEY and CDR2 is SMNVEV in the germline V gene (reference sequence). The DNA for the CDR3 is TGTGCCAGCAGTTTCGCCCGGGGGGCCGCAGAGACCCAGTACTTC. Translating it yields CASSFARGAAETQYF.

The chain is built from TRBV24-1 and TRBJ2-5; 7 bases match TRBD2. The J segment lost 5 bases and the V segment lost 4 bases, leaving 9 bases of the junction unmatched. The CDR3 is 15 amino acids. From germline, CDR1 is KGHDR and CDR2 SFDVKD. In nucleotides, the CDR3 is TGTGCCACCAGTGAGGGGGGGAGAGGGGACGAGACCCAGTACTTC. It encodes CATSEGGRGDETQYF.

The chain joins TRBV28 to TRBJ2-2, with 7 bases matching TRBD2. The V and J ends lost 4 bases and 6 bases, in that order; junction bases with no gene match: 5. The CDR3 sequence is 14 residues long. The germline V gene encodes CDR1 MDHEN and CDR2 SYDVKM. The CDR3 DNA is TGTGCCAGCAGTTGGAGCGGGGCGGCCGGGGAGCTGTTTTTT. Amino acid sequence: CASSWSGAAGELFF.

The V gene is TRBV4-3, the J gene TRBJ2-3; possible D gene TRBD1, 5 bases. The V and J ends lost 1 base and 6 bases respectively, with 14 bases between them. The CDR3 has 15 residues. The germline CDR1 and CDR2 sequences are LGHNA and YSLEER. In DNA, the CDR3 is TGCGCCAGCAGCCAAGGGGCAGGGTCGTTGGATACGCAGTATTTT. Amino acid sequence: CASSQGAGSLDTQYF.

The chain has TRBV28 and TRBJ2-7; weak D call: TRBD2 (7 bases). CDR3 length: 14 amino acids. With 7 bases removed from V and 5 bases from J, the gap between germline ends came to 18 bases. Germline V lookup: CDR1 MDHEN, CDR2 SYDVKM. CDR3 sequence reads: CASTWLGGPHEQYF. DNA for the CDR3: TGTGCCAGCACCTGGCTGGGGGGGCCCCACGAGCAGTACTTC.

The chain is built from TRBV2 and TRBJ2-1; D gene uncertain. V was shortened by 7 bases and J by 0 bases, with 16 bases between the two germline ends. The germline V gene encodes CDR1 SNHLY and CDR2 FYNNEI. CDR3 length equals 16 residues. CDR3 DNA sequence: TGTGCCAGCAAAGGAGAGGTGTATAGCTCCTACAATGAGCAGTTCTTC. Protein product: CASKGEVYSSYNEQFF.

This clone has a single count. This chain joins TRBV3-1 (or the pseudogene TRBV3-2) and TRBJ2-7; D gene uncertain. Trimming cost V 5 bases and J 5 bases, with 16 bases left between them. The germline gives CDR1 LGHDT, CDR2 YNNKEL (reference sequence). The CDR3 totals 14 residues. CDR3 coding DNA: TGTGCCAGCAGCTTAAACTCGTATATGCACGAGCAGTACTTC. Translated: CASSLNSYMHEQYF.

The rearrangement uses TRBV19 and TRBJ2-7, with a tentative D call TRBD2 (5 bases). The CDR3 consists of 14 residues. V was shortened by 6 bases and J by 1 base, with 13 bases between the two germline ends. The germline V gene encodes CDR1 LNHDA and CDR2 SQIVND (reference sequence). CDR3 nucleotides: TGTGCCAGTAGCGCACAGCGGAATTCCTACGAGCAGTACTTC. Translating gives CASSAQRNSYEQYF.

The chain combines TRBV5-1 with TRBJ1-2; 10 nucleotides match TRBD1. This CDR3 is 15 amino acids long. The V and J ends lost 0 bases and 4 bases, in that order; junction bases with no gene match: 3. The germline V gene encodes CDR1 SGHRS and CDR2 YFSETQ. The CDR3 loop is CASSLVGQGPYGYTF. DNA for the CDR3: TGCGCCAGCAGCTTGGTGGGACAGGGGCCCTATGGCTACACCTTC.

DNA for the CDR3: TGCAGTGCACCCCTCGGGAACGAGCAGTACTTC. Translated: CSAPLGNEQYF. The chain recombines TRBV20-1 with TRBJ2-7; possibly TRBD2 for D (5 bases). The germline V gene encodes CDR1 DFQATT and CDR2 SNEGSKA (reference sequence). The V and J ends lost 6 bases and 5 bases respectively, with 11 bases between them. CDR3 length: 11 amino acids.

On this clone itself: The sample has other DNA sequences that encode this CDR3 too. The genes are TRBV19 and TRBJ1-1; D is possibly TRBD1 (5 bases). CDR3 size: 12 residues. The V end was cut by 4 bases, the J end by 4 bases, with 7 bases between. Germline values: CDR1 LNHDA, CDR2 SQIVND (reference sequence). CDR3 in amino acids: CASSTGITEAFF. Here the CDR3 DNA reads TGTGCCAGTAGTACAGGGATCACTGAAGCTTTCTTT.

The sample holds a few counts of this clone. The chain combines TRBV5-1 with TRBJ1-2; D ambiguous. Trimming shortened V by 0 bases and J by 5 bases, and 5 bases separated the two germline ends. CDR1 and CDR2 from the germline V gene are SGHRS and YFSETQ. The CDR3 has 12 amino acids. CDR3 in amino acids: CASSLDGYGYTF. The CDR3 DNA sequence: TGCGCCAGCAGCTTGGACGGGTATGGCTACACCTTC.

The rearrangement uses TRBV2 and TRBJ2-3, with TRBD2 as a possible D gene (5 bases). Germline-derived CDR1 and CDR2 are SNHLY and FYNNEI. Trimming shortened V by 0 bases and J by 1 base, and 8 bases separated the two germline ends. This CDR3 is 15 amino acids long. The CDR3, as DNA: TGTGCCAGCAGTGAAGCGATCGGGGGCACAGATACGCAGTATTTT. Protein: CASSEAIGGTDTQYF.

The V gene is TRBV7-2, the J gene TRBJ2-2; D might be TRBD2 (6 bases). Trimming cost V 0 bases and J 0 bases, with 14 bases left between them. This CDR3 is built from 18 residues. Germline lookup yields CDR1 SGHTA and CDR2 FQGNSA. Written as DNA, the CDR3 is TGTGCCAGCAGCTTAGCGTGGGGGGAACCCGCGAACACCGGGGAGCTGTTTTTT. Its translation is CASSLAWGEPANTGELFF.

The V call is TRBV29-1, the J call TRBJ2-7; TRBD1 matches 7 bases. The CDR3 totals 12 residues. CDR1 is SQVTM and CDR2 is ANQGSEA in the germline V gene. Trimming cost V 4 bases and J 5 bases; bases outside gene matches: 5. For the CDR3, the DNA is TGCAGCGTTGCGAAGACAGGGAACGAGCAGTACTTC. Translating it yields CSVAKTGNEQYF.

The CDR3 loop reads CASSNRGLGGYTF. Here the CDR3 DNA reads TGTGCCAGCAGTAACAGGGGGCTGGGGGGCTACACCTTC. This chain connects TRBV6-5 to TRBJ1-2; 9 bases align to TRBD1. The CDR3 runs to 13 residues. Trimming cost V 5 bases and J 8 bases; bases outside gene matches: 6. Germline CDR1 and CDR2: MNHEY and SVGAGI.

The chain carries TRBV10-3 and TRBJ2-3; TRBD1 might be the D (8 bases). The CDR3 has 17 residues. Trimming took 4 bases from V and 6 from J, leaving 23 bases between them. CDR1 is ENHRY and CDR2 is SYGVKD in the germline V gene. As DNA, the CDR3 is TGTGCCATCAGTGGCAGACCACAGGGGGGGCCGACCGATACGCAGTATTTT. Translated: CAISGRPQGGPTDTQYF.

The chain joins TRBV19 to TRBJ2-6; D is possibly TRBD1 (5 bases). Trimming pared 2 bases from V and 0 bases from J, leaving 5 bases between. The CDR3 runs 15 residues. CDR1 is LNHDA and CDR2 is SQIVND in the germline V gene (reference sequence). The CDR3 coding sequence is TGTGCCAGTAGTATACAGGGCTCTGGGGCCAACGTCCTGACTTTC. Protein product: CASSIQGSGANVLTF.

This clone was counted once. This rearrangement joins TRBV4-3 to TRBJ2-7, with a possible D match to TRBD1 (6 bases). The V end lost 4 bases, the J end lost 3 bases, and 10 bases lay between the germline ends. The CDR3 is 13 amino acids. Germline V gives CDR1 LGHNA, CDR2 YSLEER. This CDR3 is CASSPKQGYEQYF. The DNA for the CDR3 is TGCGCCAGCAGCCCGAAACAGGGCTACGAGCAGTACTTC.

CDR3: CASILDTGMATEAFF. CDR3 bases: TGTGCCAGCATTTTAGATACAGGGATGGCCACTGAAGCTTTCTTT. The rearrangement links TRBV6-5 to TRBJ1-1; tentative D call: TRBD1 (6 bases). Per the germline V gene, CDR1 is MNHEY and CDR2 is SVGAGI. The CDR3 totals 15 residues. V lost 7 bases, J lost 4 bases, and 19 bases lay in between.

The chain couples TRBV6-4 to TRBJ1-5; 7 bases map to TRBD1. Germline assignment: CDR1 MRHNA and CDR2 SNTAGT. CDR3 length equals 13 residues. V lost 6 bases, J lost 4 bases, and 3 bases stayed unmatched. As DNA, the CDR3 is TGTGCCAGCAGCCCGGACAGGAATCAGCCCCAGCATTTT. Protein: CASSPDRNQPQHF.

The rearrangement links TRBV9 to TRBJ2-1, with a possible D match to TRBD1 (5 bases). CDR1 and CDR2 (germline): SGDLS, YYNGEE. V lost 2 bases and J 3 bases, leaving 15 bases between the germline ends. This CDR3 has 16 residues. Written as DNA, the CDR3 is TGTGCCAGCAGCGTGTTGGACAATCCCTACTACAATGAGCAGTTCTTC. Its translation is CASSVLDNPYYNEQFF.

The V call is TRBV19, the J call TRBJ2-2; D is ambiguous. The V gene lost 4 bases and the J gene lost 1 base, with 7 bases spanning the gap. Germline assignment: CDR1 LNHDA and CDR2 SQIVND (reference sequence). The CDR3 totals 14 residues. The CDR3 sequence: CASSNPGNTGELFF. CDR3 nucleotides: TGTGCCAGTAGTAACCCCGGGAACACCGGGGAGCTGTTTTTT.

Only one count was recorded for this clone. The CDR3 region has the DNA TGTGCCAGCAGCTTGGGACAGGGCAGGTACGAGCAGTACTTC. This gives the protein CASSLGQGRYEQYF. J is TRBJ2-7 and V is TRBV5-4, with TRBD1 identical over 7 bases. The V gene's germline CDR1 is SGHNT and CDR2 YYREEE (reference sequence). The CDR3 extends over 14 amino acids. The junction had 4 bases not matched to a gene; V was cut back by 0 bases and J by 4 bases. The full variable domain, with the rest looked up from reference TRBV5-4 and TRBJ2-7, is ETGVTQSPTHLIKTRGQQVTLRCSSQSGHNTVSWYQQALGQGPQFIFQYYREEENGRGNFPPRFSGLQFPNYSSELNVNALELDDSALYLCASSLGQGRYEQYFGPGTRLTVT.